This passage covers 23 T cell receptor beta chains from one sample sequenced in a study of blood T cells in healthy people across ages. A second PCR of roughly 7 to 11 cycles used a sample-barcoded 5' primer and a J-beta primer mix. In TCRdb, the 5' RACE reads were re-called with MiXCR into one record per CDR3 protein. The sample shows about 1.1 million distinct CDR3 sequences, 35% to 40% of them seen only once. The sequencing input was blood. These receptors came from a man between 18 and 29 years old in good health.

The chain employs TRBV14 and TRBJ2-1; no clear D gene. The tail of the sequence fits TRBJ2-7 better, so the J call may be wrong. This CDR3 contains 17 residues. Looked up from germline, CDR1 is SGHDN and CDR2 is FVKESK. CDR3: CASSRDRRESSYNEQYF. CDR3 in DNA: TGTGCCAGCAGCCGTGACCGACGAGAAAGCTCCTACAATGAGCAGTACTTC.

This rearrangement joins TRBV18 to TRBJ2-2, with D unclear. The CDR3 is made up of 14 amino acids. Germline CDR1 is KGHSH and CDR2 is LQKENI. Trimming removed 4 bases at V and 3 bases at J, with 9 bases between. This CDR3 reads CASSRDGDTGELFF. CDR3 DNA sequence: TGTGCCAGCTCACGAGACGGAGACACCGGGGAGCTGTTTTTT.

This clonotype was detected only once. This chain links TRBV2 with TRBJ1-4; no firm D call. The CDR3 has 13 amino acids. V lost 7 bases to trimming and J lost 8 bases, with 14 bases between them. Germline V lookup: CDR1 SNHLY, CDR2 FYNNEI. The CDR3 DNA follows: TGTGCCAGCATTTTCTTCGGTGTAGAAAAACTGTTTTTT. Translating it yields CASIFFGVEKLFF.

V gene TRBV14 combines with J gene TRBJ1-2; TRBD1 matches 9 bases. Germline loops: CDR1 SGHDN, CDR2 FVKESK. This CDR3 has 14 residues. V lost 6 bases to trimming and J lost 6 bases; unmatched junction nucleotides: 8. The CDR3 sequence is CASSHRGRADGYTF. CDR3 DNA sequence: TGTGCCAGCAGTCACAGGGGGCGGGCGGATGGCTACACCTTC.

The chain recombines TRBV20-1 with TRBJ2-4; D may match TRBD1 or TRBD2 (5 bases each). The V gene's germline CDR1 is DFQATT and CDR2 SNEGSKA (reference sequence). The V gene lost 3 bases and the J gene lost 8 bases, with 20 bases spanning the gap. The CDR3 sequence is 15 residues long. The DNA of the CDR3 is TGCAGTGCTAGGACCCCCCGGGGCGTCAGGGACATTCAGTACTTC. It specifies CSARTPRGVRDIQYF.

This clonotype is a singleton in its sample. The chain couples TRBV7-2 to TRBJ2-3; 8 positions match TRBD1. V lost 3 bases to trimming and J lost 1 base; unmatched junction nucleotides: 6. There are 16 residues in the CDR3. From germline, CDR1 is SGHTA and CDR2 FQGNSA. The CDR3 DNA reads as TGTGCCAGCAGCTTCCAGGGGGCCAGCGGCACAGATACGCAGTATTTT. Protein sequence: CASSFQGASGTDTQYF.

The chain couples TRBV20-1 to TRBJ1-4, with TRBD1 matching over 7 bases. Germline lookup yields CDR1 DFQATT and CDR2 SNEGSKA (reference sequence). The V and J ends lost 5 bases and 8 bases, in that order; junction bases with no gene match: 5. There are 12 residues in the CDR3. This CDR3 reads CSAQGGKEKLFF. The CDR3, as DNA: TGCAGTGCTCAGGGGGGAAAGGAAAAACTGTTTTTT.

The chain carries TRBV7-9 and TRBJ1-1; the D gene is possibly TRBD1 (6 bases). Germline V CDR1 and CDR2: SEHNR, FQNEAQ (reference sequence). V was shortened by 5 bases and J by 1 base, with 11 bases between the two germline ends. This CDR3 has 14 amino acids. The CDR3 protein is CASSISTGNTEAFF. The CDR3 DNA is TGTGCCAGCAGCATATCGACAGGGAACACTGAAGCTTTCTTT.

The table lists this clonotype with a few counts. This chain connects TRBV7-9 to TRBJ2-2; no clear D. The CDR3 is 11 amino acids. Germline CDR1 SEHNR, CDR2 FQNEAQ (reference sequence). In DNA form, the CDR3 reads TGTATGGGCGCGAACACCGGGGAGCTGTTTTTT. Amino acids: CMGANTGELFF.

This clonotype was recorded many times. This chain links TRBV9 with TRBJ2-3; unclear D gene. V was clipped by 0 bases and J by 2 bases, with 10 bases between them. CDR1 SGDLS and CDR2 YYNGEE come from the germline V gene. The CDR3 is 15 amino acids. The CDR3 protein is CASSVVSAITDTQYF. The DNA for the CDR3 is TGTGCCAGCAGCGTAGTTTCAGCTATCACAGATACGCAGTATTTT.

V is TRBV9 and J is TRBJ1-2; TRBD1 is a possible D gene (5 bases). The V end lost 4 bases, the J end lost 1 base, and 14 bases lay between the germline ends. The germline CDR1 and CDR2 sequences are SGDLS and YYNGEE. The CDR3 covers 15 residues. The CDR3 sequence is CASSPGDGDNYGYTF. The CDR3 DNA reads TGTGCCAGCAGCCCCGGGGACGGGGATAACTATGGCTACACCTTC. Together with reference TRBV9 and TRBJ1-2, the CDR3 gives the full variable domain: DSGVTQTPKHLITATGQRVTLRCSPRSGDLSVYWYQQSLDQGLQFLIQYYNGEERAKGNILERFSAQQFPDLHSELNLSSLELGDSALYFCASSPGDGDNYGYTFGSGTRLTVV.

This clonotype has ten or more counts. V usage is TRBV3-1 and J usage is TRBJ2-1; possibly TRBD2 for D (6 bases). The CDR3 loop spans 15 amino acids. CDR1 LGHDT and CDR2 YNNKEL come from the germline V gene (reference sequence). Trimming stripped 5 bases from V and 9 bases from J, with 20 bases between. The chain's CDR3 is CASSAGLGARSEQFF. The CDR3 DNA follows: TGTGCCAGCAGCGCGGGACTTGGGGCCCGTTCTGAGCAGTTCTTC.

This chain joins TRBV7-2 and TRBJ1-5; 10 nucleotides line up with TRBD1. The V gene end was trimmed by 5 bases and the J gene end by 6 bases; junction bases not matched to a gene: 7. CDR3 length equals 15 residues. CDR1 SGHTA and CDR2 FQGNSA come from the germline V gene. This chain's CDR3 is CASSPRQGASQPQHF. The DNA for the CDR3 is TGTGCCAGCAGCCCCAGACAGGGGGCGAGTCAGCCCCAGCATTTT. Filled out from reference TRBV7-2 and TRBJ1-5, the complete variable domain reads GAGVSQSPSNKVTEKGKDVELRCDPISGHTALYWYRQSLGQGLEFLIYFQGNSAPDKSGLPSDRFSAERTGGSVSTLTIQRTQQEDSAVYLCASSPRQGASQPQHFGDGTRLSIL.

This clonotype was seen a handful of times. The CDR3 coding sequence is TGTGCCAGCAGCCCGACAGGGGTGGGCTACGAGCAGTACTTC. It encodes CASSPTGVGYEQYF. V is TRBV3-1 and J is TRBJ2-7, with 8 positions matching TRBD1. CDR3 size: 14 residues. Germline V lookup: CDR1 LGHDT, CDR2 YNNKEL (reference sequence). Trimming took 4 bases from V and 3 from J; bases not matched to a gene: 5.

This chain connects TRBV5-5 to TRBJ2-1, with 8 bases fitting TRBD2. Germline V lookup: CDR1 SGHKS, CDR2 YYEKEE (reference sequence). With 4 bases clipped from V and 5 bases from J, the junction kept 8 bases outside the gene matches. The CDR3 has 15 residues. The CDR3 DNA sequence: TGTGCCAGCAGCCGGGCTAGCGGGCCCGACAATGAGCAGTTCTTC. Amino acids: CASSRASGPDNEQFF.

This clonotype was seen more than once but under ten times. The V gene is TRBV27, the J gene TRBJ2-1; 8 positions agree with TRBD1. Germline V gives CDR1 MNHEY, CDR2 SMNVEV (reference sequence). The CDR3 totals 15 residues. V shed 5 bases, J shed 2 bases, and the junction held 5 bases outside the gene matches. In nucleotides, the CDR3 is TGTGCCAGCAGTGCCGACAGGGGAACCTACAATGAGCAGTTCTTC. Translated: CASSADRGTYNEQFF.

V is TRBV4-1 and J is TRBJ2-3, with D tentatively TRBD1 or TRBD2 (5 bases each). Trimming removed 4 bases at V and 4 bases at J, with 21 bases between. CDR1 MGHRA and CDR2 YSYEKL come from the germline V gene. The CDR3 is 17 residues long. The chain's CDR3 is CASSPQMLRGIPDTQYF. CDR3 DNA sequence: TGCGCCAGCAGCCCCCAAATGTTGAGGGGTATTCCAGATACGCAGTATTTT.

The chain uses TRBV24-1 and TRBJ2-1; D is possibly TRBD1 (7 bases). Germline loops: CDR1 KGHDR, CDR2 SFDVKD. The V gene lost 2 bases and the J gene lost 3 bases, with 13 bases spanning the gap. The CDR3 runs to 16 residues. The chain's CDR3 is CATSDSRGALYNEQFF. CDR3 DNA sequence: TGTGCCACCAGTGATTCCAGGGGGGCCCTCTACAATGAGCAGTTCTTC.

This clonotype was detected only a few times. The chain carries TRBV20-1 and TRBJ2-1, with unresolved D. The CDR3 totals 12 residues. V was pared by 3 bases and J by 4 bases, with 7 bases between. Germline lookup yields CDR1 DFQATT and CDR2 SNEGSKA (reference sequence). For the CDR3, the DNA is TGCAGTGCTAGCTACAGTTACAATGAGCAGTTCTTC. The encoded protein is CSASYSYNEQFF.

A remark on this clonotype: A much larger clone is a single base away; this may be a read error. The chain recombines TRBV20-1 with TRBJ2-5; D call uncertain. Germline values: CDR1 DFQATT, CDR2 SNEGSKA (reference sequence). The CDR3 is made up of 12 amino acids. V lost 6 bases to trimming and J lost 11 bases, with 19 bases between them. In DNA form, the CDR3 reads TGCAGTGCGCCCAGGAGTTCAAATGAGCAGTACTTC. Its translation: CSAPRSSNEQYF.

This clonotype came up a few times. The V gene is TRBV2, the J gene TRBJ1-2, with 10 bases matching TRBD1. CDR1 and CDR2 from the germline V gene are SNHLY and FYNNEI. Losses at the gene ends were 8 bases for V and 8 bases for J; bases not matched to a gene: 11. CDR3 length: 14 residues. The CDR3 DNA is TGTGCCAGCGTTGAAGACAGGGGGCCGGACGGCTACACCTTC. Translated: CASVEDRGPDGYTF.

This clonotype came up a few times. The V and J genes are TRBV20-1 and TRBJ1-6; 7 bases line up with TRBD1. V was pared by 0 bases and J by 5 bases, with 1 base of the junction left unmatched. Germline-derived CDR1 and CDR2 are DFQATT and SNEGSKA (reference sequence). The CDR3 length is 14 residues. Here the CDR3 DNA reads TGCAGTGCTAGAGATGACAGGGATAATTCACCCCTCCACTTT. Protein product: CSARDDRDNSPLHF.

The chain links TRBV4-1 to TRBJ2-1, with TRBD2 as a possible D gene (5 bases). Germline loops: CDR1 MGHRA, CDR2 YSYEKL. This CDR3 region has 13 residues. With 3 bases removed from V and 13 bases from J, the gap between germline ends came to 16 bases. In DNA form, the CDR3 reads TGCGCCAGCAGCCAGGGAGAGTGGGAGACCCAGTTCTTC. Translation gives CASSQGEWETQFF.